These 7 T cell receptor beta chains came from one sample sequenced in a study of OX40 agonist ivuxolimab in advanced cancers. Assay used: immunoSEQ multiplex PCR; TCRdb lists only in-frame clones, some missing. This sample has tens of thousands of clones, with 65% to 90% found just once. Sequenced material: CD4+ or CD8+ T cells sorted from blood, taken in a trial of the OX40 agonist ivuxolimab. The source of these receptors is an adult with an advanced solid tumor such as melanoma, head and neck, liver or kidney cancer.

The chain carries TRBV5-6 and TRBJ2-7, with 12 bases aligning to TRBD1. The CDR3 has 16 amino acids. V lost 0 bases to trimming and J lost 3 bases; unmatched junction nucleotides: 4. The germline CDR1 and CDR2 sequences are SGHDT and YYEEEE. This chain's CDR3 is CASSLEGQGAGYEQYF. The DNA for the CDR3 is TGTGCCAGCAGCTTGGAGGGACAGGGGGCCGGCTACGAGCAGTACTTC.

J is TRBJ2-7 and V is TRBV6-6; D uncertain. Trimming cost V 2 bases and J 2 bases, with 7 bases left between them. The CDR3 is made up of 13 amino acids. Looked up from germline, CDR1 is MNHNY and CDR2 is SVGAGI (reference sequence). The CDR3 is CASSYLITYEQYF. CDR3 DNA sequence: TGTGCCAGCAGTTACCTCATCACCTACGAGCAGTACTTC.

This chain links TRBV14 with TRBJ1-2; D remains ambiguous. Germline V gene sequence: CDR1 SGHDN, CDR2 FVKESK. The CDR3 consists of 12 residues. With 1 base removed from V and 4 bases from J, the gap between germline ends came to 4 bases. The DNA for the CDR3 is TGTGCCAGCAGCCAAGGGCGCTATGGCTACACCTTC. Encoded protein: CASSQGRYGYTF.

The genes are TRBV5-1 and TRBJ1-3, with 7 bases lining up with TRBD1. This CDR3 spans 16 amino acids. Germline V gene sequence: CDR1 SGHRS, CDR2 YFSETQ. The ends lost 0 bases at V and 3 bases at J; junction bases unmatched: 6. CDR3: CASSLAGGRFGNTIYF. CDR3 nucleotides: TGCGCCAGCAGCTTGGCAGGGGGTCGTTTTGGAAACACCATATATTTT. Full variable domain (outside the CDR3, taken from reference TRBV5-1 and TRBJ1-3): KAGVTQTPRYLIKTRGQQVTLSCSPISGHRSVSWYQQTPGQGLQFLFEYFSETQRNKGNFPGRFSGRQFSNSRSEMNVSTLELGDSALYLCASSLAGGRFGNTIYFGEGSWLTVV.

This clone has just a few counts. The J gene is TRBJ1-2, the V gene TRBV5-4; D remains unclear. This CDR3 has 12 residues. V lost 4 bases and J 5 bases, leaving 9 bases between the germline ends. Germline assignment: CDR1 SGHNT and CDR2 YYREEE (reference sequence). CDR3 coding DNA: TGTGCCAGCAGCCCCGACCAGTATGGCTACACCTTC. Amino acids: CASSPDQYGYTF.

CDR3 DNA sequence: TGCGCCAGCAGCCCCGGGTCTCAAGGGGCCTACGAGCAGTACTTC. This codes for CASSPGSQGAYEQYF. The V gene is TRBV5-1, the J gene TRBJ2-7; tentative D call: TRBD1 (5 bases). V was clipped by 4 bases and J by 2 bases, with 16 bases between them. CDR3 length: 15 residues. Germline-derived CDR1 and CDR2 are SGHRS and YFSETQ.

This clone counts as medium-sized. The chain combines TRBV14 with TRBJ1-5; 7 nucleotides line up with TRBD1. The germline CDR1 and CDR2 sequences are SGHDN and FVKESK. The J segment lost 6 bases and the V segment lost 4 bases, leaving 3 bases of the junction unmatched. The CDR3 is made up of 13 amino acids. The CDR3 loop reads CASSRGQAQPQHF. Here the CDR3 DNA reads TGTGCCAGCAGCCGAGGACAGGCTCAGCCCCAGCATTTT.